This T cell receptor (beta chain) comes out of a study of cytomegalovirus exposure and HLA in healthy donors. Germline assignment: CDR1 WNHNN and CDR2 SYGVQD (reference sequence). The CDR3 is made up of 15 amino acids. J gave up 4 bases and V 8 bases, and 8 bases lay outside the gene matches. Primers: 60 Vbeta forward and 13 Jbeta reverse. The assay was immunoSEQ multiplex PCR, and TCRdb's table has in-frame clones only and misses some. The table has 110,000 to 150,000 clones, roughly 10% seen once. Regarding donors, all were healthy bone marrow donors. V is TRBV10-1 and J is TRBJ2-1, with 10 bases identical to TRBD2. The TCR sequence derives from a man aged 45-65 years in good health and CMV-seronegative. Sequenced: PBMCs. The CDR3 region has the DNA TGCGCCAGCGCCGGGGAGCGGGGGGGGTACAATGAGCAGTTCTTC. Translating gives CASAGERGGYNEQFF.